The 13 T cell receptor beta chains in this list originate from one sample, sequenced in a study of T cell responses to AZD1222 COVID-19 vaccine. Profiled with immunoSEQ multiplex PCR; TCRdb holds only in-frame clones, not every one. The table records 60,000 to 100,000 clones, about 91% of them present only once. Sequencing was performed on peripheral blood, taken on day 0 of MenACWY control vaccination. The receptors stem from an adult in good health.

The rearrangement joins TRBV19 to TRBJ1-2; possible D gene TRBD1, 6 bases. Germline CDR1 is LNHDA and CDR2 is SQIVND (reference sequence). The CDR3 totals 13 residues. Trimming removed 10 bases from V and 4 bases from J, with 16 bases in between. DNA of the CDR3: TGTGCCACCCTCAGGCCGACAGGCTATGGCTACACCTTC. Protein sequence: CATLRPTGYGYTF.

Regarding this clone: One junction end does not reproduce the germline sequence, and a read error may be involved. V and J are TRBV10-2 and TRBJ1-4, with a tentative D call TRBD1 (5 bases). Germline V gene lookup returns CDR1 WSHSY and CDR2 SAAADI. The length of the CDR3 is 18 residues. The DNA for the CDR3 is TGCGCCAGCAGTGAGCGGACGGGGAGGACAAGGCTTAACGAAAGACTGTTTTTT. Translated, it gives CASSERTGRTRLNERLFF.

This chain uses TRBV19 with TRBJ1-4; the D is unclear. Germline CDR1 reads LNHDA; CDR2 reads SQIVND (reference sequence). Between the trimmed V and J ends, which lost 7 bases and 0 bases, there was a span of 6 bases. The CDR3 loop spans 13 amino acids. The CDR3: CASTQATNEKLFF. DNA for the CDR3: TGTGCCAGTACCCAGGCAACTAATGAAAAACTGTTTTTT.

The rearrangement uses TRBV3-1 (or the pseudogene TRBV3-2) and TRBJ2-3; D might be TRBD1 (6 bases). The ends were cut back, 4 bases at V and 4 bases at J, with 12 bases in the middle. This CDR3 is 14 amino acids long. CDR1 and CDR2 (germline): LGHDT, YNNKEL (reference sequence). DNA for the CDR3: TGTGCCAGCAGCCTGACAGGTGCCGCAGATACGCAGTATTTT. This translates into CASSLTGAADTQYF.

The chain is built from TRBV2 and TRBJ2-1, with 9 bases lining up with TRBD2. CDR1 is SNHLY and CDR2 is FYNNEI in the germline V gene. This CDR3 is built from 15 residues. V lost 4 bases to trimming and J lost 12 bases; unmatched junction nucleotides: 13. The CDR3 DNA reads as TGTGCCAGCAGTGCCGGGACTAGCCCTACAATGGTGCAGTTCTTC. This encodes CASSAGTSPTMVQFF.

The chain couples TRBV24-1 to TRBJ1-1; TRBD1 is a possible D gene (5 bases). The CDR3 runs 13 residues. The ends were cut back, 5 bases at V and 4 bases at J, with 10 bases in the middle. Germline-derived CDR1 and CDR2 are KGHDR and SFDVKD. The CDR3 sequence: CATSVGGGTEAFF. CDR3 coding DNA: TGTGCCACCAGTGTCGGGGGAGGCACTGAAGCTTTCTTT.

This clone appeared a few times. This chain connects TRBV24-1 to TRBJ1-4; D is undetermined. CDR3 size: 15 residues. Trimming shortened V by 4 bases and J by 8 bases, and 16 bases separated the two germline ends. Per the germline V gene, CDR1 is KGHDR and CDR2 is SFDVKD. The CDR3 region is CATSDPSVPGEKLFF. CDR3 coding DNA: TGTGCCACCAGTGACCCTAGTGTCCCGGGAGAAAAACTGTTTTTT.

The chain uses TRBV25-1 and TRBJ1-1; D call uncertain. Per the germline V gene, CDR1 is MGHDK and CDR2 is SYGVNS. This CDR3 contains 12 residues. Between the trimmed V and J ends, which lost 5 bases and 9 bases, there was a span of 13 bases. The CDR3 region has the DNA TGTGCCAGCAGTCAAAGGATAGGGAAAGCTTTCTTT. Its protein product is CASSQRIGKAFF.

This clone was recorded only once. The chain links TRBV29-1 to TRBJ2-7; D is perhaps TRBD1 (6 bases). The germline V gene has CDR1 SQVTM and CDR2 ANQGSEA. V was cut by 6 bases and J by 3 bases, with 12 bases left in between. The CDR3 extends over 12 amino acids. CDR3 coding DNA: TGCAGCGTGGGGATACAGGGCTACGAGCAGTACTTC. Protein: CSVGIQGYEQYF.

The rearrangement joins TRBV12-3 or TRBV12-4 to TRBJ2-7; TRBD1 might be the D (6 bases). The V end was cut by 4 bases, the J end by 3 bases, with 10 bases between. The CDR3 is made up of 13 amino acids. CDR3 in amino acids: CASSWTEIYEQYF. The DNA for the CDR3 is TGTGCCAGCAGTTGGACAGAGATCTACGAGCAGTACTTC.

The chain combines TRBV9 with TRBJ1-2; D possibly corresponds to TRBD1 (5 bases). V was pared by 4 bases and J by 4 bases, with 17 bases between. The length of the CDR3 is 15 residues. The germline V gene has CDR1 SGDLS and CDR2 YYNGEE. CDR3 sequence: CASSPWDLQSYGYTF. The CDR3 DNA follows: TGTGCCAGCAGCCCCTGGGACCTTCAAAGCTATGGCTACACCTTC. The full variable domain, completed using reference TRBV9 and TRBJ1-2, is DSGVTQTPKHLITATGQRVTLRCSPRSGDLSVYWYQQSLDQGLQFLIQYYNGEERAKGNILERFSAQQFPDLHSELNLSSLELGDSALYFCASSPWDLQSYGYTFGSGTRLTVV.

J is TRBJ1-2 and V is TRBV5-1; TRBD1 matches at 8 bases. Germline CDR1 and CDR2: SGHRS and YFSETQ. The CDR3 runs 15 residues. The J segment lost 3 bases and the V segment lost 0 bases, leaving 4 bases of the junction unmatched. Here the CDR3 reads CASSLGQGFHYGYTF. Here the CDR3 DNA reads TGCGCCAGCAGCTTGGGACAGGGGTTCCACTATGGCTACACCTTC.

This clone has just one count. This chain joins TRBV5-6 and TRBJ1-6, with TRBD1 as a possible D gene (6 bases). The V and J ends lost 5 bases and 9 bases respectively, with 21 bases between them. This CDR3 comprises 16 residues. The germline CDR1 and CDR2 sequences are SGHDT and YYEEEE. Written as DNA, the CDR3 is TGTGCCAGCAGAGCGAGGGGGGGAGCCTGGGGTTCACCCCTCCACTTT. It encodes CASRARGGAWGSPLHF. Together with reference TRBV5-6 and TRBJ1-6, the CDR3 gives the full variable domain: DAGVTQSPTHLIKTRGQQVTLRCSPKSGHDTVSWYQQALGQGPQFIFQYYEEEERQRGNFPDRFSGHQFPNYSSELNVNALLLGDSALYLCASRARGGAWGSPLHFGNGTRLTVT.